This paragraph covers one T cell receptor (beta chain) sequence. Its antigen remains unidentified. Some clones are missing from TCRdb's copy, which holds only in-frame ones; the method was immunoSEQ multiplex PCR. The sample shows around 76,000 clones, over 70% of them seen only once. This specimen comes from a study of OX40 agonist ivuxolimab in advanced cancers. Trimming cost V 2 bases and J 7 bases, with 18 bases left between them. The CDR3 runs 15 residues. Germline V gene sequence: CDR1 GTSNPN, CDR2 SVGIG (reference sequence). Study findings and constraints: Determination of antigen specificity was not performed for the expanded peripheral T cells. With doses of 0.1-3.0 mg/kg, partial responders showed among the lowest clonal expansion. Some nonresponders likewise displayed low normalized T-cell clonal expansion. On average, CD8+ T cells showed a greater number of expanded clones than CD4+.

The chain employs TRBV30 and TRBJ1-5; no reliable D call. The sequence was collected from an adult with an advanced solid tumor such as melanoma, head and neck, liver or kidney cancer. The material sequenced was CD4+ or CD8+ T cells sorted from blood, taken in a trial of the OX40 agonist ivuxolimab. Here the CDR3 DNA reads TGTGCCTGGAGTCGGGCTACCAGCGCGAAGCAGCCCCAGCATTTT. Translation gives CAWSRATSAKQPQHF.